Listed below are T cell receptor beta chains from one sample, sequenced in a study of human T cells and chemical hapten exposure. TCRdb re-derived calls from the RACE reads in MiXCR, one entry per CDR3 protein. The sample contains some 41,000 distinct CDR3 sequences, under 4.5% of which appear only once. The sequenced sample was whole blood, obtained in connection with sensitization to the hapten diphenylcyclopropenone (DPC). All receptors come from a man aged 50 to 60 with alopecia areata. Some clones in this sample may be carry-over from other donors' samples. The CDR3 runs from the conserved cysteine through the conserved F or W. D genes are given only for firm matches. Clone size, where shown, is once, few, many, or a class for clones that have expanded.

NA	TRBJ1-1	TRBV10-2	many	TGCGCCAGCAGTGAACAGCGACTGAACACTGAAGCTTTCTTT	CASSEQRLNTEAFF
NA	TRBJ1-2	TRBV19	few	TGTGCCAGTAATGAGGGGGACGTTAACTATGGCTACACCTTC	CASNEGDVNYGYTF
NA	TRBJ2-7	TRBV20-1	many	TGCAGTGCTAGAGTTTTTACGGACTTCGGTTACGAGCAGTACTTC	CSARVFTDFGYEQYF
NA	TRBJ2-5	TRBV20-1	many	TGCAGTGCTAGGCGGGCTCAAGAGACCCAGTACTTC	CSARRAQETQYF
NA	TRBJ2-3	TRBV11-2	many	TGTGCCAGCAGCTTAGAAAATTGGGGGGTCCAAGAGGATACGCAGTATTTT	CASSLENWGVQEDTQYF
NA	TRBJ2-5	TRBV19	NA	TGTGCCAGTAGTATAGATCACGGGAGCGGTCAAGAGACCCAGTACTTC	CASSIDHGSGQETQYF
TRBD1	TRBJ2-7	TRBV7-9	many	TGTGCCAGCAGCTCGGGACAGACGTCCTACGAGCAGTACTTC	CASSSGQTSYEQYF
TRBD2	TRBJ2-3	TRBV20-1	medium-sized	TGCAGTGCTAGAGATAGCGGGCGGAGCACAGATACGCAGTATTTT	CSARDSGRSTDTQYF
TRBD2	TRBJ2-5	TRBV7-9	many	TGTGCCAGCAGCTTAGTGAACCTAGCGGGAGAGGGTGAGACCCAGTACTTC	CASSLVNLAGEGETQYF
NA	TRBJ1-1	TRBV3-1	many	TGTGCCAGCAGCCAAGTTAGCAGCGCTGAAGCTTTCTTT	CASSQVSSAEAFF
NA	TRBJ2-2	TRBV11-2	NA	TGTGCCAGCGGGAAGCGACGGACCGGGGAGCTGTTTTTT	CASGKRRTGELFF
TRBD2	TRBJ2-3	TRBV11-1	few	TGTGCCAGCAGCTTAGGGGGACTAGCGGGAGGAAGGTCCTGGACAGATACGCAGTATTTT	CASSLGGLAGGRSWTDTQYF
TRBD1	TRBJ1-1	TRBV3-1	many	TGTGCCAGCAGCCAGATTGGACAGGGCAACACTGAAGCTTTCTTT	CASSQIGQGNTEAFF
NA	TRBJ2-5	TRBV5-4	NA	TGTGCCAGCAGCTTGGACCCCAGATACTCAACCCAGTACTTC	CASSLDPRYSTQYF
NA	TRBJ1-4	TRBV4-1	many	TGCGCCAGCACCATGGCGGGGGCGCGGGATGAAAAACTGTTTTTT	CASTMAGARDEKLFF
NA	TRBJ1-4	TRBV7-2	many	TGTGCCAGCAGCTTAGCAGCGGGGCAGGGAACAGTTGAAAAACTGTTTTTT	CASSLAAGQGTVEKLFF
TRBD1	TRBJ1-5	TRBV12-3/TRBV12-4	few	TGTGCCAGCAGCAGGGGGGGGCCCCAGCATTTT	CASSRGGPQHF
NA	TRBJ1-5	TRBV11-2	many	TGTGCCAGCAGCTTAGAGGGGGCAGGACCCCAGCATTTT	CASSLEGAGPQHF
TRBD1	TRBJ1-4	TRBV7-9	many	TGTGCCAGCAGCTTTACCACAGGGGCGGGCAATGAAAAACTGTTTTTT	CASSFTTGAGNEKLFF
TRBD1	TRBJ1-1	TRBV4-2	many	TGTGCCAGCAGCCGCTGGACAGGGGCGGTAAGGGCTGAAGCTTTCTTT	CASSRWTGAVRAEAFF
TRBD1	TRBJ2-3	TRBV29-1	many	TGCAGCGTTGGGACAGGGCGAACAGATACGCAGTATTTT	CSVGTGRTDTQYF
NA	TRBJ2-7	TRBV15	NA	TGTGCCACCAGCAGAGATCCCGGTCACTCCTACGAGCAGTACTTC	CATSRDPGHSYEQYF
NA	TRBJ2-5	TRBV5-1	many	TGCGCCAGCAGCTTGGAGGCCCAAATCGGCGGGAAGACCCAGTACTTC	CASSLEAQIGGKTQYF
NA	TRBJ2-7	TRBV21-1	many	TGTGCCAGCAGCATCCTCGGGGCGGAGGCCTACGAGCAGTACTTC	CASSILGAEAYEQYF
TRBD1	TRBJ2-7	TRBV7-6	many	TGTGCCAGCAGCCCGGGACAGGGGGCGAACTACGAGCAGTACTTC	CASSPGQGANYEQYF
NA	TRBJ2-3	TRBV9	many	TGTGCCAGCAGCGTAAGTGGCCCCACGCAGTATTTT	CASSVSGPTQYF
NA	TRBJ1-2	TRBV12-3/TRBV12-4	many	TGTGCCAGCAGTTTAGGTTTAGGGGGTTGGGGCTACACCTTC	CASSLGLGGWGYTF
NA	TRBJ1-1	TRBV28	many	TGTGCCAGCAGTGCAGTGTATCGGACTGAAGCTTTCTTT	CASSAVYRTEAFF
NA	TRBJ1-6	TRBV12-3/TRBV12-4	many	TGTGCCAGCAGGCCTCCCGGGGGGCACTCACCCCTCCACTTT	CASRPPGGHSPLHF
NA	TRBJ2-5	TRBV30	many	TGTGCCTGGAGTCGCAGACAGCAAGAGACCCAGTACTTC	CAWSRRQQETQYF
TRBD2	TRBJ2-5	TRBV20-1	NA	TGCAGTGCTAGACGCGGGGGAGTGGAGACCCAGTACTTC	CSARRGGVETQYF
NA	TRBJ1-1	TRBV11-1	NA	TGTGCCAGCAGCTCCGGGCCGAACCTTGGAGCTTTCTTT	CASSSGPNLGAFF
NA	TRBJ1-4	TRBV7-2	NA	TGTGCCAGCAGCTTAGGGATCCCTAATGAAAAACTGTTTTTT	CASSLGIPNEKLFF
NA	TRBJ1-1	TRBV29-1	many	TGCAGCGTTGAAGGGGGCTGGGGAGCTTTCTTT	CSVEGGWGAFF
TRBD2	TRBJ2-3	TRBV4-1	many	TGCGCCAGCAGCCACGTCACCGGGAGGGCCGGCACAGATACGCAGTATTTT	CASSHVTGRAGTDTQYF
NA	TRBJ2-2	TRBV10-3	many	TGTGCCATCAGTGAGTTCTTACCCTCGGTCGGGGAGCTGTTTTTT	CAISEFLPSVGELFF
NA	TRBJ1-1	TRBV3-1	NA	TGTGCCAGCAGCCAAACCACCGGGAACACTGAAGCTTTCTTT	CASSQTTGNTEAFF
NA	TRBJ2-1	TRBV10-3	many	TGTGCCATCAGTGAGTCACGGGGGTTCGATGAGCAGTTCTTC	CAISESRGFDEQFF
TRBD1	TRBJ2-7	TRBV4-1	few	TGCGCCAGCAGCCAAGAGGTGCGGACAGGGGGCGATGAGCAGTACTTC	CASSQEVRTGGDEQYF
TRBD2	TRBJ2-7	TRBV19	few	TGTGCCAGTAGTCGGCTAGCGGCCTCACCCTTCTACGAGCAGTACTTC	CASSRLAASPFYEQYF
TRBD2	TRBJ2-3	TRBV20-1	few	TGCAGTGCTACGACGACTAGCGGGACCCTTGATACGCAGTATTTT	CSATTTSGTLDTQYF
TRBD2	TRBJ2-3	TRBV10-3	many	TGTGCCACCCTAGCGGGGCGTAGCACAGATACGCAGTATTTT	CATLAGRSTDTQYF
NA	TRBJ1-5	TRBV7-8	few	TGTGCCAGCACCCTAGGAGGGGCGGGGGATAGCAATCAGCCCCAGCATTTT	CASTLGGAGDSNQPQHF
NA	TRBJ1-1	TRBV6-2/TRBV6-3	many	TGTGCCAGCAGTGGATTCGGAGGGTCGAGGACTGAAGCTTTCTTT	CASSGFGGSRTEAFF
TRBD1	TRBJ2-3	TRBV9	many	TGTGCCAGCAGCGTAGGGGGACAGGGCCAGGATACGCAGTATTTT	CASSVGGQGQDTQYF
TRBD1	TRBJ2-7	TRBV5-1	many	TGCGCCAGCAGCCCGGAGGGGGACAGGACCCACGAGCAGTACTTC	CASSPEGDRTHEQYF
TRBD2	TRBJ2-1	TRBV20-1	few	TGCAGTGCTAGAGGGGCTAGCGGGATCGATGAGCAGTTCTTC	CSARGASGIDEQFF
TRBD1	TRBJ1-4	TRBV7-8	many	TGTGCCAGCAGCTTAGGGACAGGAAATGAAAAACTGTTTTTT	CASSLGTGNEKLFF
NA	TRBJ1-1	TRBV2	many	TGTGCCAGCAGTGGAGACTTGAACACTGAAGCTTTCTTT	CASSGDLNTEAFF
NA	TRBJ1-1	TRBV5-1	few	TGCGCCAGCAGCTTGGGACAGGTAGGGAACACTGAAGCTTTCTTT	CASSLGQVGNTEAFF
TRBD1	TRBJ2-6	TRBV6-2/TRBV6-3	many	TGTGCCAGCAGCCCGGGACAGGCCTTCTCTGGGGCCAACGTCCTGACTTTC	CASSPGQAFSGANVLTF
TRBD1	TRBJ1-5	TRBV24-1	many	TGTGCCACCAGTGAAGGGGGCTATAGCAATCAGCCCCAGCATTTT	CATSEGGYSNQPQHF